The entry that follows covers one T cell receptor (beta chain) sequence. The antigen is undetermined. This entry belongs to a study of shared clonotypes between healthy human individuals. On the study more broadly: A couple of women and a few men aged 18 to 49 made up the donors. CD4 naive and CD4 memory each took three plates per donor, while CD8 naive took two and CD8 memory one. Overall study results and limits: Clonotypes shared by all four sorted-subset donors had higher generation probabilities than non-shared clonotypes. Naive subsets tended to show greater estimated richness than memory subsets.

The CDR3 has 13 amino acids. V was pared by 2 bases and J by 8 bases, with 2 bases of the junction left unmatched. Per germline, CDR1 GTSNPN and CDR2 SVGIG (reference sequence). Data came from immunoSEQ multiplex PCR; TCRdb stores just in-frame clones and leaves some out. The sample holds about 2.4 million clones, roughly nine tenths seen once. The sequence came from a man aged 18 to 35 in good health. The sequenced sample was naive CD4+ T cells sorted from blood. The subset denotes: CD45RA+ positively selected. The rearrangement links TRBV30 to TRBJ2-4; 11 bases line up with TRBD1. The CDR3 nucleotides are TGTGCCTGGAGTCCGGGACAGGGGGACATTCAGTACTTC. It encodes CAWSPGQGDIQYF.